Presented here are 17 T cell receptor beta chains from one specimen sequenced in a study of preoperative IRX-2 immunotherapy in early breast cancer. Assay: immunoSEQ multiplex PCR; the TCRdb copy retains only in-frame clones and omits some. This sample carries approximately 15,000 clones, approximately 91% of them seen once, and the ten largest clones take around 28%. Treatment noted: preoperative locoregional IRX-2 cytokine immunotherapy. Sample collection occurred from a patient treated with IRX-2 immunotherapy. The receptor set was obtained from a human donor with breast cancer.

V is TRBV6-5 and J is TRBJ2-2; the D gene is possibly TRBD1 (5 bases). The CDR3 sequence is 15 residues long. The ends were cut back, 2 bases at V and 1 base at J, with 8 bases in the middle. Germline V gene data show CDR1 as MNHEY and CDR2 as SVGAGI. In DNA, the CDR3 is TGTGCCAGCAGTTACGGGGCAGAGAACACCGGGGAGCTGTTTTTT. Protein product: CASSYGAENTGELFF.

The rearrangement joins TRBV7-9 to TRBJ2-1; 15 nucleotides align to TRBD2. J lost 8 bases, V lost 3 bases, and 2 bases had no gene match. Germline V gene data show CDR1 as SEHNR and CDR2 as FQNEAQ (reference sequence). The CDR3 has 15 residues. CDR3 nucleotides: TGTGCCAGCAGCTTGGGACTAGCGGGGGGCGATGAGCAGTTCTTC. Translating gives CASSLGLAGGDEQFF.

V and J are TRBV7-9 and TRBJ1-4; 9 nucleotides match TRBD1. Germline CDR1 is SEHNR and CDR2 is FQNEAQ (reference sequence). This CDR3 comprises 16 residues. Losses at the gene ends were 2 bases for V and 7 bases for J; bases not matched to a gene: 8. Here the CDR3 DNA reads TGTGCCAGCAGCTTAACCGGACAGGGGCTTAGTGAAAAACTGTTTTTT. Residues: CASSLTGQGLSEKLFF.

This clone was seen a few times. V and J are TRBV29-1 and TRBJ2-1; the D gene is possibly TRBD1 (6 bases). The V end lost 3 bases, the J end lost 2 bases, and 29 bases lay between the germline ends. Germline CDR1 and CDR2: SQVTM and ANQGSEA. The CDR3 has 20 amino acids. CDR3 bases: TGCAGCGTTGAGGGGTTGGAGACAGGCACCTTTATACCGCCCTACAATGAGCAGTTCTTC. Translation: CSVEGLETGTFIPPYNEQFF.

The rearrangement joins TRBV12-1 to TRBJ1-1; the table assigns TRBD1, which was not confirmed against the DNA. TRBV12-1 is a listed pseudogene. CDR3 size: 21 residues. The chain's CDR3 is CASSFAGLLQGIKKGNTEAFF. The CDR3 DNA sequence: TGTGCCAGCAGCTTTGCGGGCCTTTTACAGGGAATCAAGAAGGGGAACACTGAAGCTTTCTTT.

The chain links TRBV7-8 to TRBJ1-5; unclear D gene. Trimming took off 0 bases at V and 4 bases at J, with 4 bases between the two ends. CDR1 SGHVS and CDR2 FQNEAQ come from the germline V gene. The CDR3 sequence is 13 residues long. This CDR3 reads CASSLARNQPQHF. CDR3 nucleotide sequence: TGTGCCAGCAGCTTAGCGAGAAATCAGCCCCAGCATTTT.

The J gene is TRBJ2-2, the V gene TRBV13; 11 bases fit TRBD1. The CDR3 spans 18 residues. Germline-derived CDR1 and CDR2 are PRHDT and FYEKMQ (reference sequence). V shed 5 bases, J shed 3 bases, and the junction held 11 bases outside the gene matches. The CDR3: CASSPGVDRGQYTGELFF. The CDR3 DNA follows: TGTGCCAGCAGCCCTGGAGTGGACAGGGGGCAGTACACCGGGGAGCTGTTTTTT.

This clone appeared a single time. One junction end does not reproduce the germline sequence, and a read error may be involved. The chain joins TRBV18 to TRBJ2-2, with D tentatively TRBD1 or TRBD2 (5 bases each). CDR3 length: 16 amino acids. Germline CDR1 reads KGHSH; CDR2 reads LQKENI. The CDR3: CASSPPSGLNTGELFF. The CDR3 nucleotides read TGTGCCAGCTCTCCACCATCGGGGCTTAACACCGGGGAGCTGTTTTTT.

The chain has TRBV11-2 and TRBJ1-4; D ambiguous. Germline assignment: CDR1 SGHAT and CDR2 FQNNGV. The V end lost 1 base, the J end lost 8 bases, and 8 bases lay between the germline ends. The CDR3 is made up of 13 amino acids. Written as DNA, the CDR3 is TGTGCCAGCAGCTTAGCCCAGACGGAAAAACTGTTTTTT. It specifies CASSLAQTEKLFF. The entire variable domain, with the rest obtained from reference TRBV11-2 and TRBJ1-4, is as follows: EAGVAQSPRYKIIEKRQSVAFWCNPISGHATLYWYQQILGQGPKLLIQFQNNGVVDDSQLPKDRFSAERLKGVDSTLKIQPAKLEDSAVYLCASSLAQTEKLFFGSGTQLSVL.

The chain links TRBV28 to TRBJ1-2; unclear D gene. Trimming pared 10 bases from V and 8 bases from J, leaving 26 bases between. This CDR3 comprises 15 residues. In germline, CDR1 is MDHEN, CDR2 SYDVKM. The CDR3 sequence is CATYSTGRRQGGYTF. CDR3 bases: TGTGCCACCTACTCCACGGGCCGGCGCCAAGGGGGCTACACCTTC.

This chain uses TRBV7-9 with TRBJ2-3; D is uncertain. Trimming took off 1 base at V and 4 bases at J, with 9 bases between the two ends. Germline V gene lookup returns CDR1 SEHNR and CDR2 FQNEAQ (reference sequence). CDR3 length: 14 residues. The CDR3 region is CASSLELRADTQYF. DNA of the CDR3: TGTGCCAGCAGCTTAGAACTCCGGGCAGATACGCAGTATTTT. Looking up the rest from reference TRBV7-9 and TRBJ2-3 gives the full variable domain: DTGVSQNPRHKITKRGQNVTFRCDPISEHNRLYWYRQTLGQGPEFLTYFQNEAQLEKSRLLSDRFSAERPKGSFSTLEIQRTEQGDSAMYLCASSLELRADTQYFGPGTRLTVL.

J is TRBJ1-6 and V is TRBV4-2; TRBD1 is a possible D gene (5 bases). The ends were cut back, 1 base at V and 6 bases at J, with 13 bases in the middle. Germline V gene lookup returns CDR1 LGHNA and CDR2 YNFKEQ. The CDR3 sequence is 16 residues long. The CDR3 loop is CASSQGSGGSNSPLHF. CDR3 nucleotide sequence: TGTGCCAGCAGCCAAGGCTCCGGGGGTAGTAATTCACCCCTCCACTTT.

The V gene is TRBV7-9, the J gene TRBJ2-3, with D tentatively TRBD1 or TRBD2 (6 bases each). Germline lookup yields CDR1 SEHNR and CDR2 FQNEAQ (reference sequence). The V end was cut by 5 bases, the J end by 5 bases, with 20 bases between. This CDR3 contains 16 residues. The CDR3 loop is CASSHWGARDEDTQYF. The CDR3 nucleotides read TGTGCCAGCAGCCATTGGGGGGCTCGGGACGAAGATACGCAGTATTTT.

V is TRBV7-2 and J is TRBJ2-7; D not certain. Trimming stripped 2 bases from V and 1 base from J, with 15 bases between. Germline assignment: CDR1 SGHTA and CDR2 FQGNSA. This CDR3 is built from 16 residues. The CDR3 reads CASSLNPRTVSYEQYV. The CDR3 DNA reads as TGTGCCAGCAGCTTAAATCCCCGAACAGTATCCTACGAGCAGTACGTC.

This chain's CDR3 is CASSHWTGGYSNQPQHF. The CDR3 DNA reads as TGTGCCAGCAGCCATTGGACAGGGGGGTATAGCAATCAGCCCCAGCATTTT. The V call is TRBV7-9, the J call TRBJ1-5; 10 nucleotides match TRBD1. From germline, CDR1 is SEHNR and CDR2 FQNEAQ (reference sequence). The CDR3 is 17 amino acids. Germline trimming cut 5 bases from V and 0 bases from J; bases unmatched to any gene: 7.

The J gene is TRBJ2-3, the V gene TRBV6-4; 8 positions agree with TRBD1. The CDR3 is 15 amino acids. The J segment lost 0 bases and the V segment lost 6 bases, leaving 5 bases of the junction unmatched. From germline, CDR1 is MRHNA and CDR2 SNTAGT. CDR3 nucleotides: TGTGCCAGCAGGATCCAGGGGGCAAGCACAGATACGCAGTATTTT. It yields the protein CASRIQGASTDTQYF.

The rearrangement links TRBV11-3 to TRBJ2-2; 7 nucleotides align to TRBD1. Germline-derived CDR1 and CDR2 are SGHNT and YENEEA. V was pared by 4 bases and J by 0 bases, with 8 bases of the junction left unmatched. The CDR3 runs to 17 residues. The CDR3 DNA is TGTGCCAGCAGCTCCTGGACAGGCTATGCGAACACCGGGGAGCTGTTTTTT. This gives the protein CASSSWTGYANTGELFF.